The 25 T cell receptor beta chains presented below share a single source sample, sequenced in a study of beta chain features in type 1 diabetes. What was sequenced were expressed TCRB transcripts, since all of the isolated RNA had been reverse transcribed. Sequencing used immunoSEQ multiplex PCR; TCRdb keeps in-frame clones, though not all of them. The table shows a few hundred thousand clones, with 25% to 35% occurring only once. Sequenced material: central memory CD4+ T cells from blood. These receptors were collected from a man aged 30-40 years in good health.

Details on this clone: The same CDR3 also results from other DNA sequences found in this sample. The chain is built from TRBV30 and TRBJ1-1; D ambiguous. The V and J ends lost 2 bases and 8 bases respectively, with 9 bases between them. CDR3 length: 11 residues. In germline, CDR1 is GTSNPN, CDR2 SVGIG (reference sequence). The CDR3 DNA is TGTGCCTGGAGTCCTACCCGAGAAGCTTTCTTT. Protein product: CAWSPTREAFF.

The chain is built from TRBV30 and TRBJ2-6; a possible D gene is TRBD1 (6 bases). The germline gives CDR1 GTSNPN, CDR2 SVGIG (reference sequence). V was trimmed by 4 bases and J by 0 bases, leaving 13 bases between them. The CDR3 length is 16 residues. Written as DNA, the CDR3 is TGTGCCTGGACCGGACAGTCCTTCTCTGGGGCCAACGTCCTGACTTTC. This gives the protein CAWTGQSFSGANVLTF.

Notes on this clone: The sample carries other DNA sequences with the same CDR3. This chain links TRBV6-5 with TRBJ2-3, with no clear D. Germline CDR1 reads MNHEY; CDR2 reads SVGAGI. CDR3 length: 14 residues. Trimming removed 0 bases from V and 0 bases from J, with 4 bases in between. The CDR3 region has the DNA TGTGCCAGCAGTTACTCGAGCAGCACAGATACGCAGTATTTT. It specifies CASSYSSSTDTQYF.

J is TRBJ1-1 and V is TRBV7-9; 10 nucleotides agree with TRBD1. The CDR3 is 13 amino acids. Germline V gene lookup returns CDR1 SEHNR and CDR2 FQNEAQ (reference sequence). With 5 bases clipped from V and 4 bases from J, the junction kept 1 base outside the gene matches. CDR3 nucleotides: TGTGCCAGCAGCGGACAGGGGGGCACTGAAGCTTTCTTT. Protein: CASSGQGGTEAFF.

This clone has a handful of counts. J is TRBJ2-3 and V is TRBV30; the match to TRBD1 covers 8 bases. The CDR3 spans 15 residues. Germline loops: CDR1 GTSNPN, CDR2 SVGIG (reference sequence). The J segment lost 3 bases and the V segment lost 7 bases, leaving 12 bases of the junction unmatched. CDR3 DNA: TGTGCCTTAAACCAGGGGGCGGGGTGGACAGATACGCAGTATTTT. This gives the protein CALNQGAGWTDTQYF.

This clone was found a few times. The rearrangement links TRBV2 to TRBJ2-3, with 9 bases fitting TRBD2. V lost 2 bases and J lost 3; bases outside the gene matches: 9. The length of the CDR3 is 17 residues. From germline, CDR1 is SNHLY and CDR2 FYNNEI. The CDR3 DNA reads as TGTGCCAGCAGTGAAAGGCTAGCGGGAATTAAGACAGATACGCAGTATTTT. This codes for CASSERLAGIKTDTQYF. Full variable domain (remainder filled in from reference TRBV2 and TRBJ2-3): EPEVTQTPSHQVTQMGQEVILRCVPISNHLYFYWYRQILGQKVEFLVSFYNNEISEKSEIFDDQFSVERPDGSNFTLKIRSTKLEDSAMYFCASSERLAGIKTDTQYFGPGTRLTVL.

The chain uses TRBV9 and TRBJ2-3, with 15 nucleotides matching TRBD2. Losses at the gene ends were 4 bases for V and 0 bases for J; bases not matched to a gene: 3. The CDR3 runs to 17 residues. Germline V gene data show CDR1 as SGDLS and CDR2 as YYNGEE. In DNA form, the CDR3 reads TGTGCCAGCAGCACCGGACTAGCGGGAGGGAGCACAGATACGCAGTATTTT. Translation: CASSTGLAGGSTDTQYF.

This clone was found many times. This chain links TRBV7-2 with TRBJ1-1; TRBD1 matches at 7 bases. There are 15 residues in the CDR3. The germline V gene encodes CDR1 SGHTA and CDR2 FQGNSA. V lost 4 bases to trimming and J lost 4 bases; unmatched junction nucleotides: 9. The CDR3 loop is CASSSSTGARTEAFF. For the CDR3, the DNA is TGTGCCAGCAGCTCGTCCACAGGGGCTCGCACTGAAGCTTTCTTT.

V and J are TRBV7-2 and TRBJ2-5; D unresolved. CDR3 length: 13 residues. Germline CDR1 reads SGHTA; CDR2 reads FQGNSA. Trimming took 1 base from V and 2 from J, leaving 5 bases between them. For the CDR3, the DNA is TGTGCCAGCAGCTTAGTGCTGCAAGAGACCCAGTACTTC. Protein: CASSLVLQETQYF.

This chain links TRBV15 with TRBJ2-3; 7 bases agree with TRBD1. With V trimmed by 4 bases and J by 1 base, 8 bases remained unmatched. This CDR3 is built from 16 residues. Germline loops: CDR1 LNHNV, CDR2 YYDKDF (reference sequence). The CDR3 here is CATSKGPGQGTDTQYF. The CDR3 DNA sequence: TGTGCCACCAGCAAAGGACCCGGACAGGGCACAGATACGCAGTATTTT. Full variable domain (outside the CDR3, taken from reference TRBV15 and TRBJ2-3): DAMVIQNPRYQVTQFGKPVTLSCSQTLNHNVMYWYQQKSSQAPKLLFHYYDKDFNNEADTPDNFQSRRPNTSFCFLDIRSPGLGDTAMYLCATSKGPGQGTDTQYFGPGTRLTVL.

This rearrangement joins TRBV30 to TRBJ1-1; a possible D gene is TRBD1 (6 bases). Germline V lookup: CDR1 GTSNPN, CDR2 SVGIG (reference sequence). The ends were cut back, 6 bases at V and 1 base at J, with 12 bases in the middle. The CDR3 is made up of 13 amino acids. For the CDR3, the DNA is TGTGCCTGCCAATTACAGGGGAACACTGAAGCTTTCTTT. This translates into CACQLQGNTEAFF.

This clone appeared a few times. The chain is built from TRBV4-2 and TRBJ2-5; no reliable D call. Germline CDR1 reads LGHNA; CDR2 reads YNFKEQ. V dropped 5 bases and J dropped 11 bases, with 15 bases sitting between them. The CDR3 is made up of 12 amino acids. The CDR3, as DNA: TGTGCCAGCAGCGGTGACCATACCCAGCAGTACTTC. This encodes CASSGDHTQQYF.

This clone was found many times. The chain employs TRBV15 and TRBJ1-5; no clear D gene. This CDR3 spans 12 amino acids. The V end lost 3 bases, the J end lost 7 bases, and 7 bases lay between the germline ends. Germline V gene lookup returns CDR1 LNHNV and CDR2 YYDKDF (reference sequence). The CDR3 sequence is CATSRAQQPQHF. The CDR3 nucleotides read TGTGCCACCAGCAGGGCACAGCAGCCCCAGCATTTT.

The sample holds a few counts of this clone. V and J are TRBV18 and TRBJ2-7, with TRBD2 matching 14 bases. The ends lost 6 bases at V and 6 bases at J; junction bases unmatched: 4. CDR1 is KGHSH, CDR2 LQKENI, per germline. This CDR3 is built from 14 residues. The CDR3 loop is CASSRGLAGVEQYF. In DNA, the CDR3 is TGTGCCAGCTCCCGGGGACTAGCGGGAGTCGAGCAGTACTTC.

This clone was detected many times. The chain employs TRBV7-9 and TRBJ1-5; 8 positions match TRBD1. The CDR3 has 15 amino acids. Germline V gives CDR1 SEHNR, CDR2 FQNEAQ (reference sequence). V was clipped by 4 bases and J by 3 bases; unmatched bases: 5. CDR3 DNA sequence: TGTGCCAGCAGCTCGGACAGGGCGACCAATCAGCCCCAGCATTTT. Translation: CASSSDRATNQPQHF.

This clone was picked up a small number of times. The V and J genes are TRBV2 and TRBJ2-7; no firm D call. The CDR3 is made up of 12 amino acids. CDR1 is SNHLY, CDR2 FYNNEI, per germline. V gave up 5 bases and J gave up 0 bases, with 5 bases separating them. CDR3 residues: CASSKSSYEQYF. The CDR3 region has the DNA TGTGCCAGCAGTAAGAGCTCCTACGAGCAGTACTTC.

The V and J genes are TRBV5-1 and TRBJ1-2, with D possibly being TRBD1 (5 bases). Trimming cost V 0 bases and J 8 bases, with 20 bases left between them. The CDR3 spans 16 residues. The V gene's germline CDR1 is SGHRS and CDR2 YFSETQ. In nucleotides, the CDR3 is TGCGCCAGCAGCTTGGATCCTGGCACAGGCCCCGGGGGCTACACCTTC. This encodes CASSLDPGTGPGGYTF.

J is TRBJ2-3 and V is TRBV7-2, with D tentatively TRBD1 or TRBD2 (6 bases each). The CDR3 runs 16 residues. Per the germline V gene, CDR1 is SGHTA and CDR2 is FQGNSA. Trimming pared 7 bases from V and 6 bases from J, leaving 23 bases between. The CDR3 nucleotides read TGTGCCAGCACTAAGACTAGGGCAGGGGTTTTGGATACGCAGTATTTT. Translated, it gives CASTKTRAGVLDTQYF.

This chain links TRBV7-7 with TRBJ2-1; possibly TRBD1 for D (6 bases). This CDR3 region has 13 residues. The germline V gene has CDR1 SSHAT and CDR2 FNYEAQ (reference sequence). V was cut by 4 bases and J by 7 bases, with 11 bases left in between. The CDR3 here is CASSSERGNEQFF. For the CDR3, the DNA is TGTGCCAGCAGCTCCGAAAGGGGGAATGAGCAGTTCTTC. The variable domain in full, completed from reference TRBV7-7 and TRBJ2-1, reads GAGVSQSPRYKVTKRGQDVTLRCDPISSHATLYWYQQALGQGPEFLTYFNYEAQPDKSGLPSDRFSAERPEGSISTLTIQRTEQRDSAMYRCASSSERGNEQFFGPGTRLTVL.

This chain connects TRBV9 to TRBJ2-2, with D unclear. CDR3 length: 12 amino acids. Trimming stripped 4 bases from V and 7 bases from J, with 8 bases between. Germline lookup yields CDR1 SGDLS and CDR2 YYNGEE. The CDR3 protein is CASSPPLGELFF. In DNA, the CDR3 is TGTGCCAGCAGCCCCCCCCTCGGGGAGCTGTTTTTT. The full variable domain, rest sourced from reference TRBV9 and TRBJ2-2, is DSGVTQTPKHLITATGQRVTLRCSPRSGDLSVYWYQQSLDQGLQFLIQYYNGEERAKGNILERFSAQQFPDLHSELNLSSLELGDSALYFCASSPPLGELFFGEGSRLTVL.

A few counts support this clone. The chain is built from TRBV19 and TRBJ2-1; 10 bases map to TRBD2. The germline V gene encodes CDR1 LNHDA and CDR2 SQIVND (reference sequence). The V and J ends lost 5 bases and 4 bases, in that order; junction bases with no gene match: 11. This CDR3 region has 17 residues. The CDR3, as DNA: TGTGCCAGTAGTGCTCTTAAAATAGCGGGAGGTTACAATGAGCAGTTCTTC. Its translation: CASSALKIAGGYNEQFF.

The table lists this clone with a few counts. The CDR3 sequence: CASSPPVHNEQFF. The CDR3 DNA is TGTGCCAGCTCACCACCAGTACACAATGAGCAGTTCTTC. The chain employs TRBV18 and TRBJ2-1, with D uncertain. Germline lookup yields CDR1 KGHSH and CDR2 LQKENI. The V end lost 0 bases, the J end lost 5 bases, and 5 bases lay between the germline ends. The CDR3 covers 13 residues.

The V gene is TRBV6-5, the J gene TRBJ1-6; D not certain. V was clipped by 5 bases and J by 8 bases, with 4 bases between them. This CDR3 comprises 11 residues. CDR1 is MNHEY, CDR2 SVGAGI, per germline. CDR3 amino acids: CASSADSPLHF. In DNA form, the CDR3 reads TGTGCCAGCAGTGCCGATTCACCCCTCCACTTT.

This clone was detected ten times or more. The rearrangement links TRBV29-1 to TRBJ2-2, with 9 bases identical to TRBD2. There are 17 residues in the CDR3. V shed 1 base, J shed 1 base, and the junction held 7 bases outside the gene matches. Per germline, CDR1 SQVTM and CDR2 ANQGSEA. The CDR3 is CSVEGVSGGRNTGELFF. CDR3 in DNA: TGCAGCGTTGAAGGGGTTAGCGGGGGCCGGAACACCGGGGAGCTGTTTTTT.

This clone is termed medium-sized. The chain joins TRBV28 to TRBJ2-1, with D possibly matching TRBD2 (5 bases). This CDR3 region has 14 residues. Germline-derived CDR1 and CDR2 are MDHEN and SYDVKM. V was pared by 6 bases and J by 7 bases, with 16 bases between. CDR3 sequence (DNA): TGTGCCAGCAGAAGCGGTGCAGAGGTAAATGAGCAGTTCTTC. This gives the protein CASRSGAEVNEQFF.